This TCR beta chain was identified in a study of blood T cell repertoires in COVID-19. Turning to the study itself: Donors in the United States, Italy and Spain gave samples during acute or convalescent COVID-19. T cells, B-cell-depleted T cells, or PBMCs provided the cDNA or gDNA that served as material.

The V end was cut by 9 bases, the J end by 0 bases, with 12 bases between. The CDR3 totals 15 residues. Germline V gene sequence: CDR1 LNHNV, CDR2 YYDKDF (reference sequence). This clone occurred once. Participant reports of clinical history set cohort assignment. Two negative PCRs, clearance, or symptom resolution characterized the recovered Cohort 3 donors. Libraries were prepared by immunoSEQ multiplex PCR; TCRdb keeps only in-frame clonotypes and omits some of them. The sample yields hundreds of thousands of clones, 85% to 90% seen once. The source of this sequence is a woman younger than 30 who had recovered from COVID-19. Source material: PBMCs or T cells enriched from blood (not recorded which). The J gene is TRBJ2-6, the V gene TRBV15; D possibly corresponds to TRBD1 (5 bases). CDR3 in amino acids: CATLDRVSGANVLTF. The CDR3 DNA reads TGTGCCACGCTCGACAGAGTCTCTGGGGCCAACGTCCTGACTTTC.